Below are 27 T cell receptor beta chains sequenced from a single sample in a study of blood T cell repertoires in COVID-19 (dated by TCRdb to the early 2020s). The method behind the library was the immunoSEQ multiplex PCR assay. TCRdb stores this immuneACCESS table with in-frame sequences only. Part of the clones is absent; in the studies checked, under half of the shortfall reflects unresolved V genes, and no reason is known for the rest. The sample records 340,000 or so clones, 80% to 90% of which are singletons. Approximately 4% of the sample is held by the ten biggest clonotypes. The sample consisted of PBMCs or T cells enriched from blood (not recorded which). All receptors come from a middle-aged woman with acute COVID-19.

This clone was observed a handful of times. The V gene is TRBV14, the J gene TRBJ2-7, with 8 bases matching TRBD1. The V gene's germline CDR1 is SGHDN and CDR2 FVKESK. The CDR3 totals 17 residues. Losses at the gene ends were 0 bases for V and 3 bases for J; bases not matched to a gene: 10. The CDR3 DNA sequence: TGTGCCAGCAGCCAAGATCGTTGGGGACAGGAGTACTACGAGCAGTACTTC. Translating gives CASSQDRWGQEYYEQYF.

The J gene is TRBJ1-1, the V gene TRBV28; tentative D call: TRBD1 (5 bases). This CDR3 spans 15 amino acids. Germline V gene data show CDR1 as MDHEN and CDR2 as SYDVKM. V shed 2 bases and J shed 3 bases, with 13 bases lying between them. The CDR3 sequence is CASSLPGRGDTEAFF. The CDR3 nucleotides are TGTGCCAGCAGTTTACCGGGGCGCGGGGACACTGAAGCTTTCTTT.

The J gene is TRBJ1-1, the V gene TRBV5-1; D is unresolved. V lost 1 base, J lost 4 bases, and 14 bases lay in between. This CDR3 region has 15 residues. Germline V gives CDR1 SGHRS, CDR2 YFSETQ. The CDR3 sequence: CASSLTNPGGTEAFF. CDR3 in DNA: TGCGCCAGCAGCTTGACAAATCCTGGCGGCACTGAAGCTTTCTTT. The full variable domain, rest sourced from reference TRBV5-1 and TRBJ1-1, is KAGVTQTPRYLIKTRGQQVTLSCSPISGHRSVSWYQQTPGQGLQFLFEYFSETQRNKGNFPGRFSGRQFSNSRSEMNVSTLELGDSALYLCASSLTNPGGTEAFFGQGTRLTVV.

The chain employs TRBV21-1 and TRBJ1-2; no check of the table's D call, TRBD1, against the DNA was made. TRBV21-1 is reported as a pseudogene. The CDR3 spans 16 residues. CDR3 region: CASSLTAPGQGGGYTF. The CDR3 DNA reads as TGTGCCAGCAGTCTAACAGCGCCAGGACAGGGAGGAGGCTACACCTTC.

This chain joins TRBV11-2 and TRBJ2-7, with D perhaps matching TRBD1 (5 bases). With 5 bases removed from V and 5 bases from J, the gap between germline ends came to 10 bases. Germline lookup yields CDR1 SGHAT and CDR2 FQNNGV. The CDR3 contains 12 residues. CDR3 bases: TGTGCCAGCAGCCAAATCAGGGACGAGCAGTACTTC. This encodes CASSQIRDEQYF.

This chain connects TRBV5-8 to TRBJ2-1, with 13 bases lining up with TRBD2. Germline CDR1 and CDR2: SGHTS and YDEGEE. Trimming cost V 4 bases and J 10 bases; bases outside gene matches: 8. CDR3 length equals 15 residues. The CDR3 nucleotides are TGTGCCAGCAGCGTCGGGACTAGCGGGATAAACGAGCAGTTCTTC. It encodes CASSVGTSGINEQFF.

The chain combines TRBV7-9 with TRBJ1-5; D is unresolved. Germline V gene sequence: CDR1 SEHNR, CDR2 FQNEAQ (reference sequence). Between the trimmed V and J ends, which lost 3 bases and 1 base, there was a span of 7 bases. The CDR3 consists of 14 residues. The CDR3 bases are TGTGCCAGCAGCTTTTCCGAGAGCAATCAGCCCCAGCATTTT. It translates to CASSFSESNQPQHF.

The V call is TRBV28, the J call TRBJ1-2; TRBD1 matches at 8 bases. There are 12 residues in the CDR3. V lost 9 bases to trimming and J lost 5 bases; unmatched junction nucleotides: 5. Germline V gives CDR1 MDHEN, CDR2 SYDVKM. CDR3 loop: CASSRTGYGYTF. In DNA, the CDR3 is TGTGCCAGTTCGAGGACAGGGTATGGCTACACCTTC.

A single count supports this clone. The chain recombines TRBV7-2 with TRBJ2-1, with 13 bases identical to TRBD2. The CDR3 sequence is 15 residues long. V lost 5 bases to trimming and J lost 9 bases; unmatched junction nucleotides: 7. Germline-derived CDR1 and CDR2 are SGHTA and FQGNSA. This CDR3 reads CASSVGLAGVSEQFF. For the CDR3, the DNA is TGTGCCAGCAGCGTCGGACTAGCGGGAGTAAGTGAGCAGTTCTTC.

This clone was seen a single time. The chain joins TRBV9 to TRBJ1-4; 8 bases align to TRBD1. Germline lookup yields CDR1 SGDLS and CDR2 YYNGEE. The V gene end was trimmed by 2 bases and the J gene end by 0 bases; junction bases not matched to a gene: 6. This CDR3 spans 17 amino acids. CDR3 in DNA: TGTGCCAGCAGCGTTGACAGGGGTGGTGCAACTAATGAAAAACTGTTTTTT. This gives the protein CASSVDRGGATNEKLFF.

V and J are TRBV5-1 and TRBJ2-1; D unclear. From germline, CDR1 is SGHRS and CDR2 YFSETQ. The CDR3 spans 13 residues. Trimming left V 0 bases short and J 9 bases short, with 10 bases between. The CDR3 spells CASSLVFGGEQFF. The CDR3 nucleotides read TGCGCCAGCAGCTTGGTTTTCGGCGGTGAGCAGTTCTTC. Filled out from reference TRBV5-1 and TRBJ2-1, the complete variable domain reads KAGVTQTPRYLIKTRGQQVTLSCSPISGHRSVSWYQQTPGQGLQFLFEYFSETQRNKGNFPGRFSGRQFSNSRSEMNVSTLELGDSALYLCASSLVFGGEQFFGPGTRLTVL.

In DNA, the CDR3 is TGCGCCAGCAGCTCCGGCACAGGGTGGGCCTACGAGCAGTACTTC. Residues: CASSSGTGWAYEQYF. The chain couples TRBV5-1 to TRBJ2-7; maybe TRBD1 (6 bases). Germline-derived CDR1 and CDR2 are SGHRS and YFSETQ. There are 15 residues in the CDR3. Deletions cut 3 bases from V and 2 bases from J, with 15 bases between.

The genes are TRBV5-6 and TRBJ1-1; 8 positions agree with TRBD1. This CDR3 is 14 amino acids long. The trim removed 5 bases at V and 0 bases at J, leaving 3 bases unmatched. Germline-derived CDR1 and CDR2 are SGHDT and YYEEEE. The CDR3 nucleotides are TGTGCCAGCAGGCGGGACAGGTTGAACACTGAAGCTTTCTTT. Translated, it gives CASRRDRLNTEAFF.

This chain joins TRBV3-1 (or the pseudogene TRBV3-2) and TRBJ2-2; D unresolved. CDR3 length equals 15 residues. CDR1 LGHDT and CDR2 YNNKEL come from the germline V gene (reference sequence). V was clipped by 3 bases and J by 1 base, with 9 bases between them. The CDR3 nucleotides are TGTGCCAGCAGCCATCTGGCAGTGAACACCGGGGAGCTGTTTTTT. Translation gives CASSHLAVNTGELFF.

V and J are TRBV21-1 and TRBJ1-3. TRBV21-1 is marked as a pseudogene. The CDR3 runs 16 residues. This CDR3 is CASNLSNVRGRNTIYF. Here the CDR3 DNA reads TGTGCCAGCAACCTGTCGAACGTGCGGGGCCGAAACACCATATATTTT.

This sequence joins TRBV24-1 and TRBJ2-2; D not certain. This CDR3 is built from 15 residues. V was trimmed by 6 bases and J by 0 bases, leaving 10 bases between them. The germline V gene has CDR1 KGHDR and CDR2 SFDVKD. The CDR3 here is CATSTTDPNTGELFF. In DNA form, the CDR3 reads TGTGCCACCAGTACTACCGATCCGAACACCGGGGAGCTGTTTTTT.

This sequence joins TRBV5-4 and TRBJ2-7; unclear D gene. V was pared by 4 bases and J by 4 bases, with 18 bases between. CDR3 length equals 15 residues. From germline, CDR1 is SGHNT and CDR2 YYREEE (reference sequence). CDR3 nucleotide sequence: TGTGCCAGCAGCCCCATCCCGACTGGCGTTTACGAGCAGTACTTC. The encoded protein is CASSPIPTGVYEQYF. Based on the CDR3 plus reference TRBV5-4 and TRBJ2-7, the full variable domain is ETGVTQSPTHLIKTRGQQVTLRCSSQSGHNTVSWYQQALGQGPQFIFQYYREEENGRGNFPPRFSGLQFPNYSSELNVNALELDDSALYLCASSPIPTGVYEQYFGPGTRLTVT.

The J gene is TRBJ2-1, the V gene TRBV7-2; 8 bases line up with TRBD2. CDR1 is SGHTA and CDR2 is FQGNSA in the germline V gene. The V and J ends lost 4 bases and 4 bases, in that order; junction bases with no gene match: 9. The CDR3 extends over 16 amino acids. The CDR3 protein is CASSSLAGTTYNEQFF. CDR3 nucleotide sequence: TGTGCCAGCAGCTCCTTAGCGGGAACAACATACAATGAGCAGTTCTTC.

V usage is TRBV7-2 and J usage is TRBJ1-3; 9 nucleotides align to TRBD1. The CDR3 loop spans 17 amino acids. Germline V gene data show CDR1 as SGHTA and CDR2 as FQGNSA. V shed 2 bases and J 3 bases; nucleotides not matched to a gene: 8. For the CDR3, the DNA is TGTGCCAGCAGCTTAAGCCGGGGGACAGGGAGTGGAAACACCATATATTTT. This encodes CASSLSRGTGSGNTIYF.

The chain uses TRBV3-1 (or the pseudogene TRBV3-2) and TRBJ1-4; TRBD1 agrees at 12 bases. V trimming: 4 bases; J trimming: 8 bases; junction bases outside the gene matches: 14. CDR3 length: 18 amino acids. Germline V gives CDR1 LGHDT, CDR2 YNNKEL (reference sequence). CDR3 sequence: CASSLKGQGAGQGEKLFF. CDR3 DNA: TGTGCCAGCAGCCTTAAGGGACAGGGGGCCGGTCAGGGAGAAAAACTGTTTTTT.

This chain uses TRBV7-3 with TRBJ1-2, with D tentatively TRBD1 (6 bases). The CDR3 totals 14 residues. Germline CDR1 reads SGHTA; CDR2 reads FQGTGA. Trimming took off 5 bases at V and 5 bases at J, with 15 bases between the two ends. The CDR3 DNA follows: TGTGCCAGCAGCCCAGGGGTTGGGGCATATGGCTACACCTTC. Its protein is CASSPGVGAYGYTF.

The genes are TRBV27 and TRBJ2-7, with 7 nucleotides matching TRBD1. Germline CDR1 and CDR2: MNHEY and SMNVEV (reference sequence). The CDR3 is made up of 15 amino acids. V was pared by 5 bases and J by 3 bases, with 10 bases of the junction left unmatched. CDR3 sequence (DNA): TGTGCCAGCAGTCCTCGGACAGGTCACCTCTACGAGCAGTACTTC. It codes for CASSPRTGHLYEQYF.

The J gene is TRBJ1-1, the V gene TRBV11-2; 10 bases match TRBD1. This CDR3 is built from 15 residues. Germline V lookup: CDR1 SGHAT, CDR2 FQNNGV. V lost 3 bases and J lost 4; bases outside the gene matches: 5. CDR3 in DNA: TGTGCCAGCAGCTTGGGGGACAGGGGAGGCACTGAAGCTTTCTTT. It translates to CASSLGDRGGTEAFF. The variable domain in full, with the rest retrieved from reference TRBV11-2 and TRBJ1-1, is EAGVAQSPRYKIIEKRQSVAFWCNPISGHATLYWYQQILGQGPKLLIQFQNNGVVDDSQLPKDRFSAERLKGVDSTLKIQPAKLEDSAVYLCASSLGDRGGTEAFFGQGTRLTVV.

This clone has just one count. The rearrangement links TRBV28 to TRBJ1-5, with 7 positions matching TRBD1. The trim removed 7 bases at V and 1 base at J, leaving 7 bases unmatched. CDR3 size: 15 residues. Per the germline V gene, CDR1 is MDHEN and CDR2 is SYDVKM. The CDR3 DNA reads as TGTGCCAGCACCTCAATACAGGGGAGCAATCAGCCCCAGCATTTT. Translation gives CASTSIQGSNQPQHF.

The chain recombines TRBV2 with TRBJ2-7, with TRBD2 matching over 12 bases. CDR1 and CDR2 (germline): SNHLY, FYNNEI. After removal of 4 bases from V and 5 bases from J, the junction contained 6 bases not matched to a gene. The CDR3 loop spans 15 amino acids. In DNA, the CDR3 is TGTGCCAGCAGTGGGACTAGCGGGACTCGAAACGAGCAGTACTTC. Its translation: CASSGTSGTRNEQYF. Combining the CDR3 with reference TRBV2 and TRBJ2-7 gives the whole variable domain EPEVTQTPSHQVTQMGQEVILRCVPISNHLYFYWYRQILGQKVEFLVSFYNNEISEKSEIFDDQFSVERPDGSNFTLKIRSTKLEDSAMYFCASSGTSGTRNEQYFGPGTRLTVT.

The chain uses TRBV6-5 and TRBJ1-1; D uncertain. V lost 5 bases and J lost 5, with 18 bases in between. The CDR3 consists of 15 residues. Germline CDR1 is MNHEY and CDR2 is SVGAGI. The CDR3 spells CASSPRPQTGTEAFF. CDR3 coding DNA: TGTGCCAGCAGTCCCCGCCCCCAAACGGGGACTGAAGCTTTCTTT.

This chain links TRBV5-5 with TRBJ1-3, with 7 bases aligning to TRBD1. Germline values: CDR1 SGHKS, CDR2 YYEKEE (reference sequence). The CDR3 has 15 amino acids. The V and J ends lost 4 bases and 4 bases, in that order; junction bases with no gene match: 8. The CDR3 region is CASSGPQGKGNTIYF. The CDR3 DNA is TGTGCCAGCAGCGGCCCACAGGGGAAGGGAAACACCATATATTTT.